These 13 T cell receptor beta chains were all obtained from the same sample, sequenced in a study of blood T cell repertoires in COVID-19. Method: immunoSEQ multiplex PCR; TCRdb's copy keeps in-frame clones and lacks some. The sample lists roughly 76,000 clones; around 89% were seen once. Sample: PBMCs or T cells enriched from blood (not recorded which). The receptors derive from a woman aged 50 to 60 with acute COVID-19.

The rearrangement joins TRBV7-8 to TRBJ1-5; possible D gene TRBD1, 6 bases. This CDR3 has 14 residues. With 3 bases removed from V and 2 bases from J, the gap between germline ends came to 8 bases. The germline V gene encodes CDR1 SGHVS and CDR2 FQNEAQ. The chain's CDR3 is CASSFRTGNQPQHF. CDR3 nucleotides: TGTGCCAGCAGCTTCAGGACAGGCAATCAGCCCCAGCATTTT.

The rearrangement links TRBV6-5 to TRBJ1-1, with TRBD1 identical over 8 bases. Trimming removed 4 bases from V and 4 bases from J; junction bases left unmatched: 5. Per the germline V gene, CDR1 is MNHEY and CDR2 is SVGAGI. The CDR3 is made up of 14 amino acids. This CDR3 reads CASSLDRVGTEAFF. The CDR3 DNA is TGTGCCAGCAGTTTGGACAGGGTCGGCACTGAAGCTTTCTTT.

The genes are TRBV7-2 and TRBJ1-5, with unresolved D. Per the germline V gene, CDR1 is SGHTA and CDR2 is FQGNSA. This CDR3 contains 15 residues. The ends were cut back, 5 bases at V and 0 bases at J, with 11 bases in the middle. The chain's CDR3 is CASSLTRDSNQPQHF. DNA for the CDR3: TGTGCCAGCAGCCTTACGCGCGATAGCAATCAGCCCCAGCATTTT.

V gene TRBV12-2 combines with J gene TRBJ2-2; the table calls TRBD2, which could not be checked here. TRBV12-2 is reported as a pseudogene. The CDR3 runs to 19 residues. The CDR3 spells CASRIRGLAGVRTTGELFF. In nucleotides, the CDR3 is TGTGCAAGTCGCATAAGGGGACTAGCGGGAGTACGGACCACCGGGGAGCTGTTTTTT.

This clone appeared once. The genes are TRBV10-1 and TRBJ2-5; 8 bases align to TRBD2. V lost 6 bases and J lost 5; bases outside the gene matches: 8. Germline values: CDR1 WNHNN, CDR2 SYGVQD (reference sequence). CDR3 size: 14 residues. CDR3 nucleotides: TGCGCCAGCAGCGGGGGGGCTCTCGGGGAGACCCAGTACTTC. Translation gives CASSGGALGETQYF.

The CDR3 sequence is CASSFGLAGKGNEQFF. The CDR3 nucleotides read TGTGCCAGCAGCTTCGGACTAGCGGGAAAGGGAAATGAGCAGTTCTTC. The chain links TRBV5-4 to TRBJ2-1; TRBD2 aligns across 12 bases. The V segment lost 2 bases and the J segment 7 bases; nucleotides outside the gene matches: 7. CDR3 length: 16 residues. Germline assignment: CDR1 SGHNT and CDR2 YYREEE (reference sequence).

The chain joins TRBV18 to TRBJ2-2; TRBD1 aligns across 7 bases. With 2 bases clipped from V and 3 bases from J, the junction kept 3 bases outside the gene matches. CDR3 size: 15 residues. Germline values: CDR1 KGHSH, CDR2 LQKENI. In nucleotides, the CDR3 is TGTGCCAGCTCACCAGGGGACAGCCACACCGGGGAGCTGTTTTTT. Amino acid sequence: CASSPGDSHTGELFF. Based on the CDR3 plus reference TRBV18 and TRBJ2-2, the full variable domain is NAGVMQNPRHLVRRRGQEARLRCSPMKGHSHVYWYRQLPEEGLKFMVYLQKENIIDESGMPKERFSAEFPKEGPSILRIQQVVRGDSAAYFCASSPGDSHTGELFFGEGSRLTVL.

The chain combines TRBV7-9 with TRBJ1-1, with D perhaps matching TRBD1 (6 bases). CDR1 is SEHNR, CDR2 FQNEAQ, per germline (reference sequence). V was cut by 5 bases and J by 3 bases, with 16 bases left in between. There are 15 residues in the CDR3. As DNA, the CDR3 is TGTGCCAGCAGCATCGAACAGGGTCTGTACACTGAAGCTTTCTTT. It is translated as CASSIEQGLYTEAFF. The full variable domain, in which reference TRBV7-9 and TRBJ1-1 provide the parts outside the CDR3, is DTGVSQNPRHKITKRGQNVTFRCDPISEHNRLYWYRQTLGQGPEFLTYFQNEAQLEKSRLLSDRFSAERPKGSFSTLEIQRTEQGDSAMYLCASSIEQGLYTEAFFGQGTRLTVV.

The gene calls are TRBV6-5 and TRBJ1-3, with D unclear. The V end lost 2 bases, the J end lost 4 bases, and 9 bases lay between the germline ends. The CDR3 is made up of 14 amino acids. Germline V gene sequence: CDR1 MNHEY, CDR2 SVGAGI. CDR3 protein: CASSYRGAGNTIYF. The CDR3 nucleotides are TGTGCCAGCAGTTACCGGGGTGCAGGAAACACCATATATTTT.

DNA for the CDR3: TGTGCCAGCACCACCTGGGGGCTAGGGGAGCAGTACTTC. It codes for CASTTWGLGEQYF. The chain couples TRBV12-3 or TRBV12-4 to TRBJ2-7; maybe TRBD1 (6 bases). Trimming took off 7 bases at V and 7 bases at J, with 17 bases between the two ends. The CDR3 is 13 residues long.

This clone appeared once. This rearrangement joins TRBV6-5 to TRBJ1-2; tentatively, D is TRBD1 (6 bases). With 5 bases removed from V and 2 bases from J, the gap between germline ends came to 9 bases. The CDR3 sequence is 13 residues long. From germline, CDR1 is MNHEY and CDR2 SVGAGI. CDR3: CASSTGQNYGYTF. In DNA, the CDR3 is TGTGCCAGCAGTACCGGACAGAACTATGGCTACACCTTC.

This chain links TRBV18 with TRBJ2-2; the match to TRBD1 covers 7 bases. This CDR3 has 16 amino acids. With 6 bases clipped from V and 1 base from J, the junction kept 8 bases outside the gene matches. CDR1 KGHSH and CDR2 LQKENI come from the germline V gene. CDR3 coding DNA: TGTGCCAGCTCTCAAGACAGGGTGGAGAACACCGGGGAGCTGTTTTTT. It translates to CASSQDRVENTGELFF.

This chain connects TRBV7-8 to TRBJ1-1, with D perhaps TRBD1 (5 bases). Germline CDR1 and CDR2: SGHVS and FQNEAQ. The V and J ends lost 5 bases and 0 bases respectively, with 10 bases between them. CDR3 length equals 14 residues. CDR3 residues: CASSVRAMNTEAFF. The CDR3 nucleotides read TGTGCCAGCAGCGTCAGGGCAATGAACACTGAAGCTTTCTTT. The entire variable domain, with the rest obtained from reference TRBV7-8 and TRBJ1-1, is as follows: GAGVSQSPRYKVAKRGQDVALRCDPISGHVSLFWYQQALGQGPEFLTYFQNEAQLDKSGLPSDRFFAERPEGSVSTLKIQRTQQEDSAVYLCASSVRAMNTEAFFGQGTRLTVV.